This paragraph covers one TCR beta chain sequence. Its specificity is unknown. This specimen belongs to a study of cytomegalovirus exposure and HLA in healthy donors. The study's findings and limits: In a later analysis, CMV-associated beta chains were mostly HLA-associated, it appeared.

V gave up 5 bases and J gave up 0 bases; unmatched junction bases: 7. The CDR3 runs 17 residues. In germline, CDR1 is MNHEY, CDR2 SMNVEV (reference sequence). Primers for the PCR totalled 60 Vbeta and 13 Jbeta. The assay was immunoSEQ multiplex PCR, and TCRdb's table has in-frame clones only and misses some. The sample includes under 130,000 clones, about 70% of them seen just once. The clonotype originates from a man aged 25 to 40 in good health and CMV-seronegative. The rearrangement uses TRBV27 and TRBJ2-3, with 11 bases that match TRBD1. Sequences were obtained from PBMCs. The CDR3 coding sequence is TGTGCCAGCAGTACGGGGACAGGGGGGTCTAGCACAGATACGCAGTATTTT. Translating gives CASSTGTGGSSTDTQYF.